The 27 T cell receptor beta chains reported below all come from one sample, sequenced in a study of T cells after yellow fever vaccination. MiXCR, run by TCRdb on the 5' RACE reads, gives a single entry per CDR3 protein. The sample holds tens of thousands of distinct CDR3 sequences; about 7.2% are singletons and the top ten take over 25%. The material was CD8+ T cells sorted from PBMCs, obtained less than 11 days after the first yellow fever vaccination. All receptors derive from a man between 18 and 29 years old who received the YFV17D yellow fever vaccine.

The chain recombines TRBV4-3 with TRBJ1-1, with 7 positions matching TRBD1. The germline V gene has CDR1 LGHNA and CDR2 YSLEER. The J segment lost 8 bases and the V segment lost 5 bases, leaving 14 bases of the junction unmatched. The CDR3 covers 15 residues. The DNA of the CDR3 is TGCGCCAGCAGCTTTCGGACAGGCGGCTCGGGGGAAGCTTTCTTT. Its protein product is CASSFRTGGSGEAFF.

This clonotype occurred many times. The V call is TRBV27, the J call TRBJ1-6; D is perhaps TRBD1 (6 bases). Trimming left V 4 bases short and J 11 bases short, with 18 bases between. In germline, CDR1 is MNHEY, CDR2 SMNVEV (reference sequence). This CDR3 has 15 amino acids. The CDR3 region is CASSSIGGTTTPLHF. Written as DNA, the CDR3 is TGTGCCAGCAGTTCGATAGGGGGTACCACGACACCCCTCCACTTT.

This clonotype was detected ten times or more. The chain carries TRBV5-6 and TRBJ1-1; D perhaps matches TRBD1 (5 bases). This CDR3 is built from 13 residues. The V gene's germline CDR1 is SGHDT and CDR2 YYEEEE. The ends were cut back, 0 bases at V and 6 bases at J, with 9 bases in the middle. Here the CDR3 reads CASSLVGEAEAFF. CDR3 DNA: TGTGCCAGCAGCTTGGTGGGGGAGGCTGAAGCTTTCTTT.

The chain carries TRBV12-3 or TRBV12-4 and TRBJ2-2; 7 bases map to TRBD1. V lost 5 bases and J lost 2; bases outside the gene matches: 5. This CDR3 spans 15 amino acids. The CDR3 sequence: CASSGRTGNTGELFF. Written as DNA, the CDR3 is TGTGCCAGCAGTGGCAGGACAGGAAACACCGGGGAGCTGTTTTTT.

Only a few counts were recorded for this clonotype. CDR3: CASTTGARQTDTQYF. The CDR3, as DNA: TGTGCCAGCACCACCGGAGCGAGGCAGACAGATACGCAGTATTTT. J is TRBJ2-3 and V is TRBV9; D gene unclear. CDR3 length equals 15 residues. Germline CDR1 reads SGDLS; CDR2 reads YYNGEE. Deletions cut 6 bases from V and 3 bases from J, with 17 bases between. Variable domain in full (rest from reference TRBV9 and TRBJ2-3): DSGVTQTPKHLITATGQRVTLRCSPRSGDLSVYWYQQSLDQGLQFLIQYYNGEERAKGNILERFSAQQFPDLHSELNLSSLELGDSALYFCASTTGARQTDTQYFGPGTRLTVL.

This chain connects TRBV7-2 to TRBJ1-2; D unresolved. V was pared by 4 bases and J by 6 bases, with 12 bases between. In germline, CDR1 is SGHTA, CDR2 FQGNSA. The CDR3 consists of 13 residues. CDR3 nucleotide sequence: TGTGCCAGCAGCTGGATACCCCGAGATGGCTACACCTTC. This encodes CASSWIPRDGYTF.

The sample holds many counts of this clonotype. The V call is TRBV15, the J call TRBJ2-5; a possible D gene is TRBD2 (5 bases). The germline V gene has CDR1 LNHNV and CDR2 YYDKDF (reference sequence). Deletions cut 3 bases from V and 3 bases from J, with 11 bases between. The CDR3 has 14 residues. The CDR3 DNA reads as TGTGCCACCAGCAGGGTGAGGGTTGAAGAGACCCAGTACTTC. Translation gives CATSRVRVEETQYF.

V is TRBV12-3 or TRBV12-4 and J is TRBJ2-7, with D maybe TRBD1 (6 bases). Trimming removed 3 bases at V and 1 base at J, with 10 bases between. The CDR3 spans 14 residues. The CDR3 DNA is TGTGCCAGCAGTTTGGGACACCCTTCCTACGAGCAGTACGTC. Protein product: CASSLGHPSYEQYV.

Concerning this clonotype itself: One junction end disagrees with the germline gene, perhaps due to a read error. The chain joins TRBV7-9 to TRBJ2-5; D gene unclear. The length of the CDR3 is 13 residues. CDR1 SEHNR and CDR2 FQNEAQ come from the germline V gene (reference sequence). CDR3 sequence: CARSLVDTETQYF. Here the CDR3 DNA reads TGTGCCAGGAGCTTAGTAGACACAGAGACCCAGTACTTC.

This clonotype was recorded many times. The chain has TRBV7-2 and TRBJ2-2; D is uncertain. The CDR3 loop spans 16 amino acids. V lost 5 bases and J lost 1, with 14 bases in between. Germline V CDR1 and CDR2: SGHTA, FQGNSA. CDR3 nucleotide sequence: TGTGCCAGCAGCCTAGACCCCGACATGAACACCGGGGAGCTGTTTTTT. Its protein is CASSLDPDMNTGELFF.

This clonotype was seen at least ten times. The V call is TRBV14, the J call TRBJ1-2; 10 bases align to TRBD1. Trimming cost V 1 base and J 5 bases; bases outside gene matches: 4. The germline V gene has CDR1 SGHDN and CDR2 FVKESK. The CDR3 extends over 15 amino acids. This CDR3 reads CASSQGTGGYYGYTF. CDR3 in DNA: TGTGCCAGCAGCCAAGGGACAGGGGGTTATTATGGCTACACCTTC.

This clonotype occurred a few times. V usage is TRBV21-1 and J usage is TRBJ1-1. TRBV21-1 is annotated as a pseudogene. The CDR3 has 15 amino acids. CDR3 DNA sequence: TGTGCCAGCAGCAAAGCAGAGGGACCGAACACTGAAGCTTTCTTT. This codes for CASSKAEGPNTEAFF.

At least ten counts were recorded for this clonotype. The chain employs TRBV4-2 and TRBJ1-5, with D hard to call. Germline CDR1 and CDR2: LGHNA and YNFKEQ. The CDR3 is made up of 15 amino acids. V was clipped by 0 bases and J by 1 base, with 7 bases between them. CDR3 nucleotide sequence: TGTGCCAGCAGCCAAGATGAGGGAAGCAATCAGCCCCAGCATTTT. It yields the protein CASSQDEGSNQPQHF.

On this clonotype itself: At one end the junction does not follow the germline gene, possibly because of a read error. J is TRBJ2-7 and V is TRBV6-5, with TRBD1 identical over 8 bases. Germline V gene sequence: CDR1 MNHEY, CDR2 SVGAGI. CDR3 size: 13 residues. CDR3 nucleotides: TGTGCCAGCAGTTACGGACAGGGCTACGATCAGTACTTC. This sequence encodes CASSYGQGYDQYF.

Ten or more counts support this clonotype. This rearrangement joins TRBV11-2 to TRBJ2-1; tentatively, D is TRBD1 (6 bases). V lost 3 bases and J lost 4, with 13 bases in between. Germline V gene sequence: CDR1 SGHAT, CDR2 FQNNGV. The CDR3 totals 15 residues. CDR3 bases: TGTGCCAGCAGCTTGGGACATGACCTTTACAATGAGCAGTTCTTC. This sequence encodes CASSLGHDLYNEQFF.

This clonotype was observed a few times. CDR3 loop: CASKTVTWDTEAFF. CDR3 nucleotide sequence: TGTGCCAGCAAGACGGTGACTTGGGACACTGAAGCTTTCTTT. The chain uses TRBV7-9 and TRBJ1-1; D is uncertain. The length of the CDR3 is 14 residues. The germline V and J ends were trimmed by 7 bases and 3 bases, with 15 bases remaining between them. Germline V CDR1 and CDR2: SEHNR, FQNEAQ (reference sequence).

There are many counts of this clonotype. The CDR3 sequence is CASSPNLYQETQYF. DNA of the CDR3: TGTGCCAGCAGCCCAAACCTGTACCAAGAGACCCAGTACTTC. The J gene is TRBJ2-5, the V gene TRBV6-1; no reliable D call. V gave up 6 bases and J gave up 0 bases, with 11 bases separating them. The germline gives CDR1 MNHNS, CDR2 SASEGT. This CDR3 contains 14 residues.

This clonotype appeared a few times. The chain combines TRBV9 with TRBJ2-7; 7 bases map to TRBD2. V lost 0 bases to trimming and J lost 1 base; unmatched junction nucleotides: 4. The CDR3 covers 15 residues. Germline loops: CDR1 SGDLS, CDR2 YYNGEE. CDR3 in DNA: TGTGCCAGCAGCGTAGCGGCGGGGGTTTCCTACGAGCAGTACTTC. Its protein is CASSVAAGVSYEQYF.

This clonotype was seen at least ten times. The chain combines TRBV4-3 with TRBJ2-1, with TRBD1 matching 7 bases. V gave up 1 base and J gave up 4 bases; unmatched junction bases: 4. This CDR3 has 15 amino acids. CDR1 and CDR2 from the germline V gene are LGHNA and YSLEER. The CDR3 region is CASSQVATGYNEQFF. DNA for the CDR3: TGCGCCAGCAGCCAAGTGGCGACAGGGTACAATGAGCAGTTCTTC.

The table lists this clonotype with many counts. The chain links TRBV12-3 or TRBV12-4 to TRBJ2-6; perhaps TRBD2 as D (5 bases). The V and J ends lost 4 bases and 2 bases respectively, with 9 bases between them. The CDR3 spans 15 residues. The CDR3 spells CASSSRGTGANVLTF. CDR3 in DNA: TGTGCCAGCAGTTCTCGGGGAACTGGGGCCAACGTCCTGACTTTC.

This clonotype occurred many times. The chain couples TRBV7-6 to TRBJ2-1, with 10 positions matching TRBD1. CDR3 length: 14 amino acids. Unmatched junction bases numbered 7, after V lost 5 bases and J lost 9 bases. Germline V CDR1 and CDR2: SGHVS, FNYEAQ. The CDR3 protein is CASSPGTGEPEQFF. For the CDR3, the DNA is TGTGCCAGCAGCCCCGGGACAGGGGAACCTGAGCAGTTCTTC.

A word on this clonotype: This could be a read error, since a much larger clone is one nucleotide away. The chain combines TRBV4-3 with TRBJ2-5; 8 nucleotides align to TRBD1. Unmatched junction bases numbered 10, after V lost 1 base and J lost 9 bases. This CDR3 has 15 residues. The germline V gene encodes CDR1 LGHNA and CDR2 YSLEER. CDR3 residues: CASSQAQGVGESQYF. As DNA, the CDR3 is TGCGCCAGCAGCCAAGCACAGGGGGTCGGGGAGTCCCAGTACTTC.

J is TRBJ1-1 and V is TRBV5-1; weak D call: TRBD1 (5 bases). V gave up 0 bases and J gave up 6 bases, with 12 bases separating them. The CDR3 is made up of 14 amino acids. Germline V CDR1 and CDR2: SGHRS, YFSETQ. This CDR3 is CASSLGDRRAEAFF. Written as DNA, the CDR3 is TGCGCCAGCAGCTTGGGAGACAGACGCGCTGAAGCTTTCTTT.

The table lists this clonotype with a few counts. The chain carries TRBV28 and TRBJ2-5; D gene ambiguous. Per the germline V gene, CDR1 is MDHEN and CDR2 is SYDVKM. The CDR3 runs 13 residues. The ends were cut back, 2 bases at V and 3 bases at J, with 7 bases in the middle. As DNA, the CDR3 is TGTGCCAGCAGTTTAGAGATGAAAGAGACCCAGTACTTC. This sequence encodes CASSLEMKETQYF.

The rearrangement uses TRBV19 and TRBJ2-1, with D unclear. The germline CDR1 and CDR2 sequences are LNHDA and SQIVND (reference sequence). The CDR3 is made up of 15 amino acids. V was clipped by 3 bases and J by 0 bases, with 9 bases between them. For the CDR3, the DNA is TGTGCCAGTAGTATTGATGTAGGCTCCTACAATGAGCAGTTCTTC. The encoded protein is CASSIDVGSYNEQFF.

This clonotype was observed many times. The J gene is TRBJ1-2, the V gene TRBV13; D gene ambiguous. The CDR3 runs 15 residues. V was shortened by 6 bases and J by 0 bases, with 14 bases between the two germline ends. Germline V gives CDR1 PRHDT, CDR2 FYEKMQ (reference sequence). The CDR3 DNA reads TGTGCCAGCAGTGTCGGCGGTATCCCTAACTATGGCTACACCTTC. Translated, it gives CASSVGGIPNYGYTF.

This clonotype has only a few counts. The chain employs TRBV4-1 and TRBJ2-5, with 7 bases lining up with TRBD2. The CDR3 length is 16 residues. CDR1 MGHRA and CDR2 YSYEKL come from the germline V gene. With V trimmed by 0 bases and J by 4 bases, 8 bases remained unmatched. The chain's CDR3 is CASSQEPAGLRETQYF. For the CDR3, the DNA is TGCGCCAGCAGCCAAGAGCCAGCGGGGTTAAGAGAGACCCAGTACTTC.